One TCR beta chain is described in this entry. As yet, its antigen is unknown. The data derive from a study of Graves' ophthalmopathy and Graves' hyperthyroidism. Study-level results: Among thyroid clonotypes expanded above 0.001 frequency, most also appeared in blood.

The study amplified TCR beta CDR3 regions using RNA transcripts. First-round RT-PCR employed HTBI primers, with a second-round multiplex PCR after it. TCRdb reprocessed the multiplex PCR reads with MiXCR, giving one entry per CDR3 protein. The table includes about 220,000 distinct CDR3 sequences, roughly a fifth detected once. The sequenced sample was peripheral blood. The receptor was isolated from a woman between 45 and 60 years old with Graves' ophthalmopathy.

The CDR3 loop is CASSSGQNLYSNQPQHF. The CDR3 DNA reads as TGCGCCAGCAGCTCCGGACAGAACCTATATAGCAATCAGCCCCAGCATTTT. This rearrangement joins TRBV5-1 to TRBJ1-5; D possibly corresponds to TRBD1 (6 bases). Germline loops: CDR1 SGHRS, CDR2 YFSETQ. V was clipped by 3 bases and J by 0 bases, with 16 bases between them. The CDR3 covers 17 residues.